The 2 T cell receptor beta chains given below trace back to one sample, sequenced in a study of blood T cells in healthy people across ages. The authors ran a second PCR of 7 to 11 cycles using a sample-barcoded 5' primer and a J-beta primer mix. TCRdb independently ran MiXCR on the 5' RACE reads; one entry per CDR3 protein. The sample lists more than 1,400,000 distinct CDR3 sequences, 42% occurring once. Sequenced sample: blood. These receptors were obtained from a woman younger than 30 in good health.

V is TRBV14 and J is TRBJ2-1; 15 bases align to TRBD2. CDR3 length: 19 amino acids. Germline-derived CDR1 and CDR2 are SGHDN and FVKESK. The ends lost 8 bases at V and 8 bases at J; junction bases unmatched: 19. The CDR3 reads CASSLRWARTSGRADEQFF. In DNA, the CDR3 is TGTGCCAGCTCCCTCCGGTGGGCCCGGACTAGCGGGAGGGCCGATGAGCAGTTCTTC.

The gene calls are TRBV3-1 and TRBJ1-2, with 8 nucleotides matching TRBD1. Per germline, CDR1 LGHDT and CDR2 YNNKEL (reference sequence). This CDR3 is built from 14 residues. The junction had 10 bases not matched to a gene; V was cut back by 8 bases and J by 5 bases. CDR3 DNA sequence: TGTGCCAGCGAAAGACAGGGGAGTACGTATGGCTACACCTTC. Translated, it gives CASERQGSTYGYTF. Full variable domain (missing parts from reference TRBV3-1 and TRBJ1-2): DTAVSQTPKYLVTQMGNDKSIKCEQNLGHDTMYWYKQDSKKFLKIMFSYNNKELIINETVPNRFSPKSPDKAHLNLHINSLELGDSAVYFCASERQGSTYGYTFGSGTRLTVV.